This TCR beta chain came from a study of identical twins. This clonotype occurred a few times. Its antigen is currently unknown. Findings and limits, study-wide: In monozygotic twins, models underestimated the sharing of out-of-frame TCR alpha.

This CDR3 spans 13 amino acids. The V gene's germline CDR1 is DFQATT and CDR2 SNEGSKA (reference sequence). After removal of 6 bases from V and 0 bases from J, the junction contained 4 bases not matched to a gene. A universal primer site came from template switching; cDNA carried unique molecular identifiers. TCRdb itself ran the 5' RACE reads through MiXCR, one entry per CDR3 protein. The sample lists approximately 630,000 distinct CDR3 sequences, 7.1% occurring once. These data are also associated with another study on yellow fever vaccine responses in identical twins.

The source is a woman aged 18-30 years in good health. What was sequenced was PBMCs. The chain joins TRBV20-1 to TRBJ1-1; 7 nucleotides agree with TRBD1. Here the CDR3 reads CSALGQLNTEAFF. The DNA of the CDR3 is TGCAGTGCCTTGGGACAGTTGAACACTGAAGCTTTCTTT.